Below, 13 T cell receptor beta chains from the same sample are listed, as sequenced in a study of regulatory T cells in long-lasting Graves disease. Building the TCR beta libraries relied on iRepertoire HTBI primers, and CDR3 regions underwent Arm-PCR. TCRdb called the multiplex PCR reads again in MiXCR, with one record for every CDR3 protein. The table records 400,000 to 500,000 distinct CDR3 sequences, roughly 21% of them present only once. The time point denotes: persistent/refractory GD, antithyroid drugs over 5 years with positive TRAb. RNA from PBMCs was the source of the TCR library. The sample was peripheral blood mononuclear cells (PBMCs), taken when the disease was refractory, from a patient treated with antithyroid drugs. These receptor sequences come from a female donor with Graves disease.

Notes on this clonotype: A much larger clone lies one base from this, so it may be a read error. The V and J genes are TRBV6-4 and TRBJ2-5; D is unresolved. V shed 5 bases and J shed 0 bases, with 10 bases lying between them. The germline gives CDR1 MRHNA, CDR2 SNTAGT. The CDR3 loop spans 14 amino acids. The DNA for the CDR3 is TGTGCCAGCAGTTACGGTCAGTACCAAGAGACCCAGTACTTC. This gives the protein CASSYGQYQETQYF.

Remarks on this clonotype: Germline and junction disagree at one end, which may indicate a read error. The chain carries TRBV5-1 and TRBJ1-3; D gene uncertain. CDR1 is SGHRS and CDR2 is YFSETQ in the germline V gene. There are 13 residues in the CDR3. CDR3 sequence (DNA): TGCGTCAGCAGCCCCGGTGGTGGAAACACCATATATTTT. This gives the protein CVSSPGGGNTIYF.

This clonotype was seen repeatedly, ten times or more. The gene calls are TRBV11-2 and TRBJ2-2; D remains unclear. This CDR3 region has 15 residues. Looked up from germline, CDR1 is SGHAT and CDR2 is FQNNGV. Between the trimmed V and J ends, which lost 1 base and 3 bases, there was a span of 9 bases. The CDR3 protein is CASSLGATYTGELFF. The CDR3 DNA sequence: TGTGCCAGCAGCTTAGGGGCAACCTACACCGGGGAGCTGTTTTTT.

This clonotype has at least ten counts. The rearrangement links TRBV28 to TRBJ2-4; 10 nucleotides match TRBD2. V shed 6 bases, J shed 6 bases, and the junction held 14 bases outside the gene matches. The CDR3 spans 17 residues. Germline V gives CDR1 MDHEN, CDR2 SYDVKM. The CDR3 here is CASRTSGAGGPGNIQYF. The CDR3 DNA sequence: TGTGCCAGCAGGACCTCCGGAGCGGGAGGGCCGGGAAACATTCAGTACTTC. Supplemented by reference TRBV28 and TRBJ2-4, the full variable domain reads DVKVTQSSRYLVKRTGEKVFLECVQDMDHENMFWYRQDPGLGLRLIYFSYDVKMKEKGDIPEGYSVSREKKERFSLILESASTNQTSMYLCASRTSGAGGPGNIQYFGAGTRLSVL.

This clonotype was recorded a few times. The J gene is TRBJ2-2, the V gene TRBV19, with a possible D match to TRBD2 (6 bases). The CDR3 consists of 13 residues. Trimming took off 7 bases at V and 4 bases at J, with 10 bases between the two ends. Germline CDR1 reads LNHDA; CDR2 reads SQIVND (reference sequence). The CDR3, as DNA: TGTGCCAGTAAGAAGGGAGGCACCGGGGAGCTGTTTTTT. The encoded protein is CASKKGGTGELFF. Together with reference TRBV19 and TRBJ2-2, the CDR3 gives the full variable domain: DGGITQSPKYLFRKEGQNVTLSCEQNLNHDAMYWYRQDPGQGLRLIYYSQIVNDFQKGDIAEGYSVSREKKESFPLTVTSAQKNPTAFYLCASKKGGTGELFFGEGSRLTVL.

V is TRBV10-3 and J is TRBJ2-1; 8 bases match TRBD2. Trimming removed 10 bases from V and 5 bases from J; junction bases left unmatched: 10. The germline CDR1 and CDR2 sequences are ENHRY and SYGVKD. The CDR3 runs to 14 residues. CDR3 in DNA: TGTGCCACATCGGCGGGAGGCGGTGACAATGAGCAGTTCTTC. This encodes CATSAGGGDNEQFF.

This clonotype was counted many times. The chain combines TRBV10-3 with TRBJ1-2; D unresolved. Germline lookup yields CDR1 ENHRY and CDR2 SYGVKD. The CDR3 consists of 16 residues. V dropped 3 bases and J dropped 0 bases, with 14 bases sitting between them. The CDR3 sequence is CAISDEIPPPNYGYTF. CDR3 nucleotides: TGTGCCATCAGTGATGAGATTCCCCCACCTAACTATGGCTACACCTTC.

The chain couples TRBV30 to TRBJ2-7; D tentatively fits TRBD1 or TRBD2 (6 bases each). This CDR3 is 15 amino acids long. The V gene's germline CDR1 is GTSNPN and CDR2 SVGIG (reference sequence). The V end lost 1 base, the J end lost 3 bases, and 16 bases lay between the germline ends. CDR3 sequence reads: CAWSATGAGHYEQYF. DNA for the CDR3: TGTGCCTGGAGTGCGACGGGGGCCGGTCACTACGAGCAGTACTTC.

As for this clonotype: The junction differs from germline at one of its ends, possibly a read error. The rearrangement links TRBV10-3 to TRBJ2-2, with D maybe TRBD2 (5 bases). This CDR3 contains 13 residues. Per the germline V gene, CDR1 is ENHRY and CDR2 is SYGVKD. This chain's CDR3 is CAIKGAIPGELLF. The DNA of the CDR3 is TGTGCCATCAAAGGCGCCATCCCCGGGGAGCTGCTTTTT.

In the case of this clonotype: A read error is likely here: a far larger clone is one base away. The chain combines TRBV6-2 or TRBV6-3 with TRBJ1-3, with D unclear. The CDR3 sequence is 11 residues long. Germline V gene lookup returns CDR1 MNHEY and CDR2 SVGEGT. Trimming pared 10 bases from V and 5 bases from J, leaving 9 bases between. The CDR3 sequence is CATPERNTIYF. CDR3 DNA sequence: TGTGCCACACCGGAGAGAAACACCATATATTTT.

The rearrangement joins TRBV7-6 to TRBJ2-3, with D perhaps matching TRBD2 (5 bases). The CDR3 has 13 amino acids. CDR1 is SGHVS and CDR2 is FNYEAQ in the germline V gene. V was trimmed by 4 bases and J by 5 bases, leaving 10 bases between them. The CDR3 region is CASSSTRGDTQYF. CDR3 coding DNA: TGTGCCAGCAGCTCCACTAGAGGAGATACGCAGTATTTT.

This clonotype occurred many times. The CDR3 region is CASSLLVDGTYEQYF. In nucleotides, the CDR3 is TGTGCCAGCAGTTTATTGGTGGACGGGACCTACGAGCAGTACTTC. This chain connects TRBV27 to TRBJ2-7; D possibly corresponds to TRBD2 (5 bases). The germline CDR1 and CDR2 sequences are MNHEY and SMNVEV (reference sequence). V shed 1 base and J shed 2 bases, with 12 bases lying between them. The CDR3 is 15 residues long.

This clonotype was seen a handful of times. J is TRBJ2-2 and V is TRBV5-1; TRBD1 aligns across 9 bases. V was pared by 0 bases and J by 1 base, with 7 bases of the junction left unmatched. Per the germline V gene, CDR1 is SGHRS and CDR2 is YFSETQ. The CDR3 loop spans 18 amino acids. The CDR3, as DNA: TGCGCCAGCAGCTTGGCGTACCCGGGACAGGGGAACACCGGGGAGCTGTTTTTT. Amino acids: CASSLAYPGQGNTGELFF.